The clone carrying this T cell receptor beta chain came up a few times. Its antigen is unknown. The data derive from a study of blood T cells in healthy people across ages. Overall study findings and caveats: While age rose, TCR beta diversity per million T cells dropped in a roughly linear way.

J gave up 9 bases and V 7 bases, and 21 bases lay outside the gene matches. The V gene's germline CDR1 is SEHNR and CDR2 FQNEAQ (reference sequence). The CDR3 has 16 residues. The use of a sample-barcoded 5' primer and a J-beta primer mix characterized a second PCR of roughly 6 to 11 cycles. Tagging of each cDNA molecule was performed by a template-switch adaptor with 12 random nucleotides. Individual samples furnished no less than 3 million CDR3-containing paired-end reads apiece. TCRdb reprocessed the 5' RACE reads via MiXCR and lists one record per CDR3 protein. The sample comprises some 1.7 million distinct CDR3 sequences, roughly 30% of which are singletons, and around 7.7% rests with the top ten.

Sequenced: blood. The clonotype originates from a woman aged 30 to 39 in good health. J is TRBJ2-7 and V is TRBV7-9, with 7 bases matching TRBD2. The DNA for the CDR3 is TGTGCCAGCACCCCCTGGCGGGGGAGGGGACCGATCGTGCAGTACTTC. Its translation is CASTPWRGRGPIVQYF.